This is a list of T cell receptor beta chains from one sample in a study of sequential checkpoint blockade in melanoma. Profiled with immunoSEQ multiplex PCR; TCRdb holds only in-frame clones, not every one. The profile shows about 21,000 clones, 27% of them singletons. Material: tumor tissue (inferred from file names), obtained from a patient given nivolumab and ipilimumab in sequence. The receptor source for this set is a human donor with melanoma. Both conserved end residues are part of each CDR3. The D gene is left open where the match is weak. Clone size is not always given. Where it is, it says once, few, many or a class for expanded clones.

j_call: TRBJ1-1
cdr3_length: 12
d_call: NA
v_call: TRBV14
clone_size: NA
cdr3_aa: CASSLMNTEAFF
cdr3_nt: TGTGCCAGCAGCCTCATGAACACTGAAGCTTTCTTT

j_call: TRBJ1-1
cdr3_length: 12
d_call: NA
v_call: TRBV28
clone_size: NA
cdr3_aa: CASGTTNTEAFF
cdr3_nt: TGTGCCAGCGGCACAACGAACACTGAAGCTTTCTTT

j_call: TRBJ2-1
cdr3_length: 17
d_call: NA
v_call: TRBV4-1
clone_size: few
cdr3_aa: CASSQSSRGSSYNEQFF
cdr3_nt: TGCGCCAGCAGCCAATCTTCTAGGGGGAGCTCCTACAATGAGCAGTTCTTC

j_call: TRBJ2-3
cdr3_length: 15
d_call: TRBD1
v_call: TRBV25-1
clone_size: NA
cdr3_aa: CASQLQDRGTDTQYF
cdr3_nt: TGTGCCAGCCAACTCCAGGACAGGGGCACAGATACGCAGTATTTT

j_call: TRBJ2-5
cdr3_length: 15
d_call: NA
v_call: TRBV7-6
clone_size: NA
cdr3_aa: CASSYPGGAQETQYF
cdr3_nt: TGTGCCAGCAGCTACCCCGGCGGGGCTCAAGAGACCCAGTACTTC

j_call: TRBJ2-5
cdr3_length: 15
d_call: NA
v_call: TRBV14
clone_size: NA
cdr3_aa: CASSRALSGSGTQYF
cdr3_nt: TGTGCCAGCAGCCGAGCACTTTCGGGCTCCGGGACCCAGTACTTC

j_call: TRBJ1-3
cdr3_length: 13
d_call: NA
v_call: TRBV29-1
clone_size: NA
cdr3_aa: CSVWTGSGGTIYF
cdr3_nt: TGCAGCGTTTGGACCGGATCAGGTGGCACCATATATTTT

j_call: TRBJ1-1
cdr3_length: 16
d_call: TRBD1
v_call: TRBV28
clone_size: few
cdr3_aa: CASSPRGRILNTEAFF
cdr3_nt: TGTGCCAGCAGCCCCAGGGGGCGCATTCTGAACACTGAAGCTTTCTTT

j_call: TRBJ1-2
cdr3_length: 14
d_call: NA
v_call: TRBV28
clone_size: NA
cdr3_aa: CASSSSASPYGYTF
cdr3_nt: TGTGCCAGCAGTTCCTCAGCGTCCCCCTATGGCTACACCTTC

j_call: TRBJ1-1
cdr3_length: 15
d_call: NA
v_call: TRBV10-3
clone_size: medium-sized
cdr3_aa: CAISEAWGGYTEAFF
cdr3_nt: TGTGCCATCAGTGAGGCATGGGGGGGATACACTGAAGCTTTCTTT

j_call: TRBJ1-1
cdr3_length: 14
d_call: NA
v_call: TRBV6-8
clone_size: few
cdr3_aa: CASSPSDGVTEAFF
cdr3_nt: TGTGCCAGCAGTCCATCGGACGGAGTCACTGAAGCTTTCTTT